The T cell receptor beta chain under discussion was sequenced for a study of CD8 T cells in Susac syndrome (dated by TCRdb to the late 2010s). About the investigation overall: Among the Susac syndrome patients who were sequenced, clinically active disease was present in over 5 and clinical remission was observed in fewer than 10. Susac syndrome patients were therapy-naive, on corticosteroids (some also receiving IVIg), or on IVIg alone at blood withdrawal. Repertoire sequencing was used to test whether CD8+ T cell activation and differentiation in Susac syndrome was antigen driven. The paper's findings and limits, for the study overall: In the CD4+ T cell repertoire of Susac syndrome patients, clonal expansion was not detected. The study acknowledged that relatively few individuals were included in the TCR sequencing and HLA analysis.

Peripheral blood CD8+ and CD4+ T cells from healthy donors, Susac syndrome patients and multiple sclerosis patients were profiled using high-throughput TCR beta sequencing. Recently defined diagnostic criteria for definite or probable disease were met by the Susac syndrome patients. Bulk CD8+ and CD4+ T cells were purified by magnetic negative isolation, whereas CD8+ TEMRA cells were enriched by FACS. Blood was collected in EDTA tubes and processed within 24 hours, with PBMCs isolated through density gradient centrifugation. PBMCs intended for TCR sequencing were frozen in liquid nitrogen and were later thawed in a 37 degrees C water bath. The sorted or isolated CD4+, CD8+ and CD8+ TEMRA cells reached a purity of at least 90%. As for this clonotype: Its binding antigen is unknown. No per-base quality is available; no much larger clone lies one base away.

RNA was extracted using the RNeasy kit, and about 0.45 to 1 ug of the RNA was reverse transcribed with random hexamers. The immunoSEQ multiplex PCR assay, which covers 54 Vbeta and 13 Jbeta segments, was used to amplify TCR beta CDR3 regions. Bias from PCR amplification was corrected by using a synthetic template baseline for primer optimization and for computational correction. As for the original processing: Reads were annotated to V, D and J genes according to IMGT and were analyzed with immunoSEQ Analyzer, with only productive sequences retained. To calculate clonality, Shannon entropy was normalized by log2 of the number of productive unique sequences and then subtracted from one. For each patient and control, public and private clones were evaluated within the 100 most prevalent clones. A clone was defined as Susac-specific if it was absent from the healthy and MS cohorts, from roughly 990 published viral clones and from other ImmuneACCESS disease sequences. TCRdb handled the public reads itself, with Q25 trimming in fastp and clone calling in MiXCR, and kept productive beta chains. When rows share a CDR3 protein, they turn into one entry using the most common DNA and genes. These V and J calls derive from TCRdb rather than the authors' analysis. Here the sample has 160,000 or so distinct CDR3 sequences; roughly 95% occur a single time. 0.16% of the sample is held by the ten biggest clonotypes.

The germline V end is reduced by 5 bases and the J end by 3 bases; junction bases left unmatched: 5. Sequences SGDLS (CDR1) and YYNGEE (CDR2) are obtained from the germline V gene. Including the terminal cysteine and phenylalanine, the CDR3 comprises 15 residues. Just CDR3 DNA is preserved here, 45 bases in frame from base 1. The chain joins TRBV9 to TRBJ1-5; 10 central nucleotides agree with TRBD1. The sequence was collected from a human donor with Susac syndrome. The sample taken for sequencing was CD4+ T cells from PBMCs. The nucleotide sequence reads as follows: TGTGCCAGCAGTCTCGGACAGGGGGACAATCAGCCCCAGCATTTT. This sequence encodes CASSLGQGDNQPQHF.